A single sample is the source of the 13 T cell receptor beta chains below, sequenced in a study of OX40 agonist ivuxolimab in advanced cancers. Measured with immunoSEQ multiplex PCR; TCRdb has only the in-frame clones, and not every one. This table holds 70,000 or so clones, roughly 80% found once. The starting material was CD4+ or CD8+ T cells sorted from blood, obtained in a trial of the OX40 agonist ivuxolimab. These receptors were obtained from an adult with an advanced solid tumor such as melanoma, head and neck, liver or kidney cancer.

The rearrangement links TRBV4-2 to TRBJ2-3; D uncertain. Germline V CDR1 and CDR2: LGHNA, YNFKEQ. The CDR3 is 18 amino acids. V dropped 0 bases and J dropped 2 bases, with 18 bases sitting between them. In DNA form, the CDR3 reads TGTGCCAGCAGCCAAGATGGGCCTCGTAAAGGCCCCACAGATACGCAGTATTTT. Translated: CASSQDGPRKGPTDTQYF.

This clone has more than one count but fewer than ten. This rearrangement joins TRBV29-1 to TRBJ1-2, with TRBD1 as a possible D gene (5 bases). The V end was cut by 3 bases, the J end by 6 bases, with 17 bases between. Germline V gene sequence: CDR1 SQVTM, CDR2 ANQGSEA. The CDR3 runs to 14 residues. DNA of the CDR3: TGCAGCGTTGAGGTGGGGGGAATCTACAATGGCTACACCTTC. This translates into CSVEVGGIYNGYTF.

The chain has TRBV5-1 and TRBJ1-1; D remains ambiguous. V was pared by 0 bases and J by 0 bases, with 6 bases between. The CDR3 has 14 amino acids. Germline CDR1 and CDR2: SGHRS and YFSETQ. The CDR3 DNA is TGCGCCAGCAGCTTGGACGGCCTGAACACTGAAGCTTTCTTT. This codes for CASSLDGLNTEAFF.

The chain has TRBV15 and TRBJ1-1; D is uncertain. This CDR3 has 13 residues. Trimming removed 5 bases from V and 9 bases from J, with 16 bases in between. The germline gives CDR1 LNHNV, CDR2 YYDKDF (reference sequence). The CDR3 coding sequence is TGTGCCACCAGCCCCCTAGGAGGGTTGAAAGCTTTCTTT. As protein: CATSPLGGLKAFF.

This chain links TRBV5-4 with TRBJ2-7, with D uncertain. The CDR3 contains 14 residues. The germline gives CDR1 SGHNT, CDR2 YYREEE (reference sequence). V lost 4 bases and J lost 3, with 14 bases in between. CDR3 region: CASSHTGPDYEQYF. The DNA of the CDR3 is TGTGCCAGCAGCCATACTGGGCCCGACTACGAGCAGTACTTC. Full variable domain (remainder filled in from reference TRBV5-4 and TRBJ2-7): ETGVTQSPTHLIKTRGQQVTLRCSSQSGHNTVSWYQQALGQGPQFIFQYYREEENGRGNFPPRFSGLQFPNYSSELNVNALELDDSALYLCASSHTGPDYEQYFGPGTRLTVT.

This clone showed up just once. The chain links TRBV6-1 to TRBJ2-3; D not resolved. Germline V gene lookup returns CDR1 MNHNS and CDR2 SASEGT. Between the trimmed V and J ends, which lost 4 bases and 6 bases, there was a span of 11 bases. CDR3 length: 13 amino acids. The CDR3 is CASSGSARDTQYF. CDR3 sequence (DNA): TGTGCCAGCAGTGGATCGGCGAGGGATACGCAGTATTTT.

The rearrangement links TRBV5-1 to TRBJ2-6, with 7 bases that match TRBD1. There are 17 residues in the CDR3. With V trimmed by 4 bases and J by 0 bases, 7 bases remained unmatched. CDR1 SGHRS and CDR2 YFSETQ come from the germline V gene. The CDR3 region is CASSAGTALSGANVLTF. Here the CDR3 DNA reads TGCGCCAGCAGCGCCGGGACAGCCCTCTCTGGGGCCAACGTCCTGACTTTC.

The chain recombines TRBV5-1 with TRBJ2-3; D gene unclear. V lost 10 bases and J lost 2, with 8 bases in between. There are 11 residues in the CDR3. Per germline, CDR1 SGHRS and CDR2 YFSETQ. CDR3 bases: TGCGCCTGCTCCCACACAGATACGCAGTATTTT. It codes for CACSHTDTQYF.

On this clone: The junction departs from germline at one end; a sequencing error may be responsible. The rearrangement links TRBV7-9 to TRBJ1-1; D perhaps matches TRBD1 (5 bases). Germline V gene data show CDR1 as SEHNR and CDR2 as FQNEAQ (reference sequence). The CDR3 is 15 residues long. In nucleotides, the CDR3 is TGTGCCAGCAGCTCCTGGGGGGGGGAGAACCCTGAAGCTTTCTTT. Encoded protein: CASSSWGGENPEAFF.

The V and J genes are TRBV9 and TRBJ1-2, with a possible D match to TRBD1 (6 bases). V lost 4 bases and J 7 bases, leaving 14 bases between the germline ends. Per the germline V gene, CDR1 is SGDLS and CDR2 is YYNGEE. CDR3 length: 13 amino acids. The CDR3 DNA reads TGTGCCAGCAGCTCGGAGGGGGGGGCTGGCTACACCTTC. This codes for CASSSEGGAGYTF.

This clone was seen just once. This CDR3 reads CASSLIRTGDEQYF. CDR3 coding DNA: TGTGCCAGCAGCCTAATACGGACAGGAGACGAGCAGTACTTC. This chain connects TRBV11-1 to TRBJ2-7; the match to TRBD1 covers 7 bases. Trimming cost V 5 bases and J 5 bases; bases outside gene matches: 9. The CDR3 consists of 14 residues. Germline CDR1 SGHAT, CDR2 FQDESV (reference sequence).

J is TRBJ1-5 and V is TRBV11-2; a possible D gene is TRBD1 (5 bases). V gave up 6 bases and J gave up 6 bases, with 12 bases separating them. Germline V gene data show CDR1 as SGHAT and CDR2 as FQNNGV. This CDR3 is 13 amino acids long. CDR3 DNA: TGTGCCAGCAGTTGGGACCGCTCTCAGCCCCAGCATTTT. Its protein product is CASSWDRSQPQHF.

This clone was seen only a few times. The chain has TRBV6-1 and TRBJ2-7; TRBD2 matches at 14 bases. The germline V gene has CDR1 MNHNS and CDR2 SASEGT. V lost 1 base to trimming and J lost 2 bases; unmatched junction nucleotides: 7. CDR3 length equals 18 residues. The CDR3: CASSEGLAGGPGTYEQYF. The CDR3 DNA sequence: TGTGCCAGCAGTGAAGGACTAGCGGGGGGGCCAGGGACCTACGAGCAGTACTTC.